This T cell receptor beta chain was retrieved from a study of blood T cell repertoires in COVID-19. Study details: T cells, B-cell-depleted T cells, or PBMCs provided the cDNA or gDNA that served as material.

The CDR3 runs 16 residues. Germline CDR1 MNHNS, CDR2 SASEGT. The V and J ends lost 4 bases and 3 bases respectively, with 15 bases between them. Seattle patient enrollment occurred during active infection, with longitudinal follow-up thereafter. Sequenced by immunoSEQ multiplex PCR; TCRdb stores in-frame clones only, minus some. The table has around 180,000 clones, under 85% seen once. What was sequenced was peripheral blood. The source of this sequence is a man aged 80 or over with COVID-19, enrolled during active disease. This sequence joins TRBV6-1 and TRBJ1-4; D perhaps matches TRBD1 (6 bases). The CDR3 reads CASSALTGIANEKLFF. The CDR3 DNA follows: TGTGCCAGCAGTGCCCTTACAGGGATAGCTAATGAAAAACTGTTTTTT.